The clone carrying this TCR beta chain occurred many times. This sample is part of a study of Graves' ophthalmopathy and Graves' hyperthyroidism. Study overall: Investigators collected peripheral blood at initial diagnosis, before any treatment was given.

RNA transcripts were the template, and TCR beta CDR3 regions were amplified from them. Second-round multiplex PCR came after first-round RT-PCR with HTBI primers. Each CDR3 protein is one row after TCRdb ran MiXCR on the multiplex PCR reads. The sample shows 170,000 or so distinct CDR3 sequences, 35% to 45% of them seen only once. Germline loops: CDR1 GTSNPN, CDR2 SVGIG (reference sequence). The CDR3 consists of 15 residues. V lost 3 bases and J lost 6; bases outside the gene matches: 10. What was sequenced was peripheral blood. This TCR was sampled from a man aged 25 to 45 with Graves' ophthalmopathy. This chain connects TRBV30 to TRBJ2-7; TRBD1 aligns across 11 bases. CDR3 bases: TGTGCCTGGAGAGCCACGGACAGGGGGCACCGCGAGCAGTACTTC. Its protein is CAWRATDRGHREQYF.